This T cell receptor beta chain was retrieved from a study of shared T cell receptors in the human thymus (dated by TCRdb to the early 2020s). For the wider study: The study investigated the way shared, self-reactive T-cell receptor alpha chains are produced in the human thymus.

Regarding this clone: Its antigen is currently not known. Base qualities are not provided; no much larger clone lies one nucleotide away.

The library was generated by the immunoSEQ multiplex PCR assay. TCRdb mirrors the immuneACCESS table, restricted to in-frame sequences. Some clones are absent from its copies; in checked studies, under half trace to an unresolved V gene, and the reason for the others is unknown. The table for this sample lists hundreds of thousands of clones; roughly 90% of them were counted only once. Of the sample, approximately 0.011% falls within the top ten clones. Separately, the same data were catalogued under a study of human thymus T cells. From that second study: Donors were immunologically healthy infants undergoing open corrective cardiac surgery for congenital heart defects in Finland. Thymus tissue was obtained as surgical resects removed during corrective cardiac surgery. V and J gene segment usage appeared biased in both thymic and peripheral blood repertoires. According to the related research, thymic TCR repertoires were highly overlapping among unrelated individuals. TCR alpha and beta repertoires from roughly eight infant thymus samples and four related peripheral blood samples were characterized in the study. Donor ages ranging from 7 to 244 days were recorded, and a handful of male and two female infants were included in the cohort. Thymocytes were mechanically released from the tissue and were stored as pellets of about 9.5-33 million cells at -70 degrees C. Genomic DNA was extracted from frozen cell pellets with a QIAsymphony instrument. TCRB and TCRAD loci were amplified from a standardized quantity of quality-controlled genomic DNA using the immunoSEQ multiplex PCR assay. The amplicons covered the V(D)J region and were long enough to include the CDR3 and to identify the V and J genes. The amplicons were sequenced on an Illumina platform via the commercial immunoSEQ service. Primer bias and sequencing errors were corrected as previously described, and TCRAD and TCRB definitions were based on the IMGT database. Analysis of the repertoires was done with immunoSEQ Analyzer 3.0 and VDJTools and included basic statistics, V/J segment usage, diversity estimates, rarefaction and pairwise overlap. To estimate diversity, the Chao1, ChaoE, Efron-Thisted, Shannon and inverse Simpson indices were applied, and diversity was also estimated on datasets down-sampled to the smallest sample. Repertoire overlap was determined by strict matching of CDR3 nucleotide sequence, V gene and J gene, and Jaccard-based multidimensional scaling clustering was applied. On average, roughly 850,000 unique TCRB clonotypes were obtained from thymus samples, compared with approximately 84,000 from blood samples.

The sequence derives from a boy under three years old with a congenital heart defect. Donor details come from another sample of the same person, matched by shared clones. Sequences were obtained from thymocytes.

The CDR3 in this case is CSVAPRTTSAPLGYEQYF. The DNA sequence is given as TGCAGCGTTGCTCCCCGAACGACTAGCGCCCCTCTTGGCTACGAGCAGTACTTC. This chain is built from TRBV29-1 and TRBJ2-7; 8 bases in the junction line up with TRBD2. Trimming leaves V shorter by 4 bases and J shorter by 3 bases, with the junction holding 20 bases beyond the gene matches. Including cysteine and phenylalanine, the CDR3 has 18 amino acids. Left in the record is the CDR3 DNA by itself, 54 bases read in frame from the first base. CDR1 SQVTM and CDR2 ANQGSEA were looked up in the germline V gene.